Given below is one T cell receptor beta chain in context. The sample comes from a study of CD8 T cells in Susac syndrome. TCR beta sequencing covered blood CD8+ and CD4+ T cells. TEMRA cells underwent FACS enrichment and CD8+ and CD4+ T cells underwent negative isolation. RNA amounts of roughly 0.45 to 1 ug underwent reverse transcription with random hexamers. TCR beta CDR3 was amplified by immunoSEQ multiplex PCR. This amplification extended across 54 Vbeta and 13 Jbeta segments. TCRdb itself ran the immunoSEQ multiplex PCR reads through MiXCR, one entry per CDR3 protein. The sample consists of hundreds of thousands of distinct CDR3 sequences, around 85% of them appearing once. The source of this sequence is a human donor with multiple sclerosis. Specimen: CD8+ T cells from PBMCs.

The CDR3 nucleotides are TGTGCCAGCAGCTTAGAAGGCTCTGGGTACAATGAGCAGTTCTTC. Residues: CASSLEGSGYNEQFF. J is TRBJ2-1 and V is TRBV11-2; no reliable D call. The germline CDR1 and CDR2 sequences are SGHAT and FQNNGV. This CDR3 is 15 amino acids long. The V and J ends lost 0 bases and 4 bases respectively, with 10 bases between them. Variable domain in full (rest from reference TRBV11-2 and TRBJ2-1): EAGVAQSPRYKIIEKRQSVAFWCNPISGHATLYWYQQILGQGPKLLIQFQNNGVVDDSQLPKDRFSAERLKGVDSTLKIQPAKLEDSAVYLCASSLEGSGYNEQFFGPGTRLTVL.